These T cell receptor beta chains were read from a single sample in a study of response to subunit inactivated influenza vaccine. TCRdb fed the RT-PCR reads into MiXCR, producing one record per CDR3 protein. The sample shows approximately 530,000 distinct CDR3 sequences, approximately 13% of them seen only once. Specimen: PBMCs from blood, collected about 40 days after vaccination. The receptor set was obtained from a man aged 45-60 years who received an inactivated influenza vaccine. Each CDR3 is given with its conserved first and last residue. D genes are given only for firm matches. Clone size, where shown, is once, few, many, or a class for clones that have expanded.

>TRBV12-3/TRBV12-4|TRBJ2-1|.|many
TGTGCCAGCAGTTTAAGGGACGCCCTTCAGTTCTTC
CASSLRDALQFF
>TRBV20-1|TRBJ1-1|TRBD1|.
TGCAGTGCCAGGGGGCCTGCTTGGTTGAACACTGAAGCTTTCTTT
CSARGPAWLNTEAFF
>TRBV7-2|TRBJ1-1|.|few
TGTGCCAGCAGCTTGCCGGGGTTTGGAACTGAAGCTTTCTTT
CASSLPGFGTEAFF
>TRBV7-8|TRBJ2-1|TRBD2|.
TGTGCCAGCAGCTTACGGGAAACACTAGCGGGAGTTTCCTACAATGAGCAGTTCTTC
CASSLRETLAGVSYNEQFF
>TRBV12-3/TRBV12-4|TRBJ1-1|.|many
TGTGCCAGCAGTCTTACACACAAGGGGGGCACTGAAGCTTTCTTT
CASSLTHKGGTEAFF
>TRBV7-2|TRBJ2-4|.|.
TGTGCCAGCAGCCCCAGGGGAGGGCGGAACATTCAGTACTTC
CASSPRGGRNIQYF
>TRBV6-5|TRBJ2-5|TRBD2|.
TGTGCCAGCAGTCTCGAACTAGCGGGAGCTATGGAGACCCAGTACTTC
CASSLELAGAMETQYF
>TRBV18|TRBJ2-2|.|.
TGTGCCAGCTCACCACCGGAGGGAACCGGGGAGCTGTTTTTT
CASSPPEGTGELFF
>TRBV3-1|TRBJ2-1|.|.
TGTGCCAGCAGGCTCGATGGGACTTTTGCCAATGAGCAGTTCTTC
CASRLDGTFANEQFF
>TRBV20-1|TRBJ2-4|.|many
TGCAGTGCTACTTCAGTGTCAGGGACGAAAAACATTCAGTACTTC
CSATSVSGTKNIQYF
>TRBV6-5|TRBJ1-5|TRBD1|few
TGTGCCAGCAGTTCCGGGACAGGGGGCATTCAGCCCCAGCATTTT
CASSSGTGGIQPQHF
>TRBV4-1|TRBJ2-7|.|many
TGCGCCAGCAGCCTAGATCAGGACACCGAGCAGTACTTC
CASSLDQDTEQYF
>TRBV5-1|TRBJ1-2|TRBD1|few
TGCGCCAGCAGCCCGGGGGGGACAGGGGGTTATGGCTACACCTTC
CASSPGGTGGYGYTF
>TRBV29-1|TRBJ2-3|TRBD2|.
TGCAGCGTTGGGGGACTAGTAACAGATACGCAGTATTTT
CSVGGLVTDTQYF
>TRBV12-3/TRBV12-4|TRBJ2-2|TRBD1|few
TGTGCCAGCAGGACAGGGGGCACCGGGGAGCTGTTTTTT
CASRTGGTGELFF
>TRBV24-1|TRBJ2-3|.|.
TGTGCCACCAGTGATTTTAGGGACAGCACAGATACGCAGTATTTT
CATSDFRDSTDTQYF
>TRBV7-6|TRBJ2-1|TRBD2|.
TGTGCCAGCAGCTTACGTCGGGGCGGGAGGGGGTACAATGAGCAGTTCTTC
CASSLRRGGRGYNEQFF
>TRBV29-1|TRBJ2-7|TRBD1|.
TGCAGCGTGGGACAGGGGGTGAACACTTATCTCGAGCAGTACTTC
CSVGQGVNTYLEQYF
>TRBV5-1|TRBJ1-1|TRBD1|many
TGCGCCAGCAGCTTCGGACAGGGGGCGGGAGATCTCACTGAAGCTTTCTTT
CASSFGQGAGDLTEAFF
>TRBV29-1|TRBJ2-1|.|few
TGCAGCGTTGTGGCCGACTCCTACAATGAGCAGTTCTTC
CSVVADSYNEQFF
>TRBV6-2/TRBV6-3|TRBJ1-1|.|.
TGTGCCAGCAGTTATCGGCCCACGGACACTGAAGCTTTCTTT
CASSYRPTDTEAFF
>TRBV20-1|TRBJ1-5|.|many
TGCAGTGCTAGCAAGTTAGGCCAGCCCCAGCATTTT
CSASKLGQPQHF
>TRBV5-1|TRBJ2-4|.|many
TGCGCCAGCAGCTTGCACAGCTTAAACATTCAGTACTTC
CASSLHSLNIQYF
>TRBV29-1|TRBJ1-1|.|few
TGCAGCGCCCGTCCGGCTGGGAACACTGACGCTTTCTTT
CSARPAGNTDAFF
>TRBV12-3/TRBV12-4|TRBJ2-7|.|many
TGTGCCAGCAGTTCACAGGGGGGGAGAAAAAACGAGCAGTACTTC
CASSSQGGRKNEQYF
>TRBV7-9|TRBJ1-6|.|.
TGTGCCAGCAGCCCCAAAGGGGCTAGGGATTCACCCCTCCACTTT
CASSPKGARDSPLHF
>TRBV7-6|TRBJ1-1|.|few
TGTGCCAGCAGCTTAGTCCGAGATCAAGCTTTCTTT
CASSLVRDQAFF
>TRBV10-2|TRBJ2-2|.|.
TGCGCCAGCAGACCTCTTGGAGGGGGGAACACCGGGGAGCTGTTTTTT
CASRPLGGGNTGELFF
>TRBV19|TRBJ1-6|TRBD1|.
TGTGCCAGTAGGTTCCTGGACAGGGAATCACCCCTCCACTTT
CASRFLDRESPLHF
>TRBV6-2/TRBV6-3|TRBJ2-1|.|few
TGTGCCAGCAGTCGGGACGGTGGGAATGAGCAGTTCTTC
CASSRDGGNEQFF
>TRBV6-2/TRBV6-3|TRBJ2-1|TRBD2|.
TGTGCCAGCAGTTCTCTAGCGGTCGTGGATGAGCAGTTCTTC
CASSSLAVVDEQFF
>TRBV11-2|TRBJ2-1|TRBD2|.
TGTGCCAGCAGGGGGGGTAGCGGGGTTTCCTACAATGAGCAGTTCTTC
CASRGGSGVSYNEQFF
>TRBV28|TRBJ2-7|TRBD1|few
TGTGCCAGCAGCCGATGGGACAGGCCCCCCTACGAGCAGTACTTC
CASSRWDRPPYEQYF
>TRBV7-7|TRBJ2-2|.|.
TGTGCCAGCAGCCCGCTCCCGGGAAGAACCGGGGAGCTGTTTTTT
CASSPLPGRTGELFF
>TRBV11-2|TRBJ2-3|.|.
TGTGCCAGCAGAGCAGATAATACGCAGTATTTT
CASRADNTQYF
>TRBV7-9|TRBJ1-2|.|.
TGTGCCAGCAGGCCAACTGGGGGGGGCGACTATGGCTACACCTTC
CASRPTGGGDYGYTF
>TRBV29-1|TRBJ1-4|.|many
TGCAGCGGCAAGTCTAATGAAAAACTGTTTTTT
CSGKSNEKLFF
>TRBV10-1|TRBJ2-7|.|.
TGCGCCAGCAGTCCAGGGTCCACCTACGAGCAGTACTTC
CASSPGSTYEQYF
>TRBV10-3|TRBJ2-7|TRBD2|many
TGTGCCATCAGTACCCGAGGGGGACTAGCGGGAGTGAGAGGGTCCTACGAGCAGTACTTC
CAISTRGGLAGVRGSYEQYF
>TRBV4-3|TRBJ2-3|TRBD1|.
TGCGCCAGCAGCCACCGGGACAGTAACACAGATACGCAGTATTTT
CASSHRDSNTDTQYF